This T cell receptor (beta chain) stems from a study of blood T cell repertoires in COVID-19. Study overall: Samples representing acute and convalescent COVID-19 were sourced from the United States, Italy and Spain.

Sequenced by immunoSEQ multiplex PCR; TCRdb stores in-frame clones only, minus some. The data show a few hundred thousand clones, 87% seen once. The source material was PBMCs or T cells enriched from blood (not recorded which). The source of this sequence is a woman in her twenties or thirties who had recovered from COVID-19.

The CDR3 DNA sequence: TGTGCCACCAGTGATCCGGCGGGAGATACGCAGTATTTT. It yields the protein CATSDPAGDTQYF. The rearrangement links TRBV24-1 to TRBJ2-3, with D tentatively TRBD2 (5 bases). Deletions cut 3 bases from V and 5 bases from J, with 8 bases between. The CDR3 runs to 13 residues. The V gene's germline CDR1 is KGHDR and CDR2 SFDVKD.